This T cell receptor (beta chain) originates from a study of long-term antiretroviral therapy in people with HIV. Concerning this clone itself: Its antigen is not known.

The CDR3 is made up of 13 amino acids. CDR1 and CDR2 from the germline V gene are SGDLS and YYNGEE. V gave up 7 bases and J gave up 6 bases, with 17 bases separating them. Findings and caveats of the study: Although diversity increased after ART, it remained lower than in transplant donor controls.

The libraries were made with immunoSEQ v3.0 at survey level. Sequenced by immunoSEQ multiplex PCR; TCRdb stores in-frame clones only, minus some. The table has about 33,000 clones, approximately 96% seen once. The sequence derives from a man aged 30 to 45 with HIV. This rearrangement joins TRBV9 to TRBJ2-7; D perhaps matches TRBD1 (5 bases). This sample comprised unsorted PBMCs, obtained approximately 6.8 years after starting antiretroviral therapy. The CDR3 nucleotides read TGTGCCAGCGCCCGGCAGGGCCTAAGCGAGCAGTACTTC. Translation: CASARQGLSEQYF.